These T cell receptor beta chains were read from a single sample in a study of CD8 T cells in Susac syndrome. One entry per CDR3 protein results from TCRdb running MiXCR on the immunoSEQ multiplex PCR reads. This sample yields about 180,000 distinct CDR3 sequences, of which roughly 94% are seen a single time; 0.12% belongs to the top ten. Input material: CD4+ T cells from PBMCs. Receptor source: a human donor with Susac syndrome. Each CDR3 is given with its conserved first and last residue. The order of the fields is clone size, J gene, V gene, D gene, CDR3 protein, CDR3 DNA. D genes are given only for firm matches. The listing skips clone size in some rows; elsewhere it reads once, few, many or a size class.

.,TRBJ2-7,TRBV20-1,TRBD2,CSATTSGRYEQYF,TGCAGTGCTACGACTAGCGGGCGCTACGAGCAGTACTTC
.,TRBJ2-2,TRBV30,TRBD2,CAWSPGLGNTGELFF,TGTGCCTGGAGTCCGGGACTAGGGAACACCGGGGAGCTGTTTTTT
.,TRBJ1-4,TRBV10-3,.,CAMRSGDGEKLFF,TGTGCCATGCGTTCAGGGGATGGCGAAAAACTGTTTTTT
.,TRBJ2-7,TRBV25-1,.,CASSENRVTNEQYF,TGTGCCAGCAGTGAAAACAGGGTGACCAACGAGCAGTACTTC
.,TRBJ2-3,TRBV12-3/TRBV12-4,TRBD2,CASSRLAGQHPADTQYF,TGTGCCAGCAGTCGACTAGCGGGGCAACACCCCGCAGATACGCAGTATTTT
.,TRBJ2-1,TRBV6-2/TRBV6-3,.,CASSYPGKSEFF,TGTGCCAGCAGTTACCCTGGTAAATCGGAGTTCTTC
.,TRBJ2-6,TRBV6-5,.,CASSYKAAMSVGANVLTF,TGTGCCAGCAGTTACAAGGCAGCCATGTCCGTTGGGGCCAACGTCCTGACTTTC
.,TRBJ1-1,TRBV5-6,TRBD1,CASIQGGAYTEAFF,TGTGCCAGCATCCAGGGGGGGGCGTACACTGAAGCTTTCTTT
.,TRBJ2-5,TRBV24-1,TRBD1,CATSDSSWTGKETQYF,TGTGCCACCAGTGACTCCTCCTGGACAGGGAAGGAGACCCAGTACTTC
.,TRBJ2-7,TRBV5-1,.,CASSRDTIYEQYF,TGCGCCAGCAGCCGGGACACCATCTACGAGCAGTACTTC
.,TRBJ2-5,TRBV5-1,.,CASIGQETQYF,TGCGCCAGCATCGGCCAAGAGACCCAGTACTTC
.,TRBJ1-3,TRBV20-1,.,CSATGPATGSGNTIYF,TGCAGTGCTACCGGACCAGCTACAGGCTCTGGAAACACCATATATTTT
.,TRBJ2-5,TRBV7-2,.,CASSLVTGVGLTQYF,TGTGCCAGCAGCTTAGTCACTGGAGTGGGGTTGACCCAGTACTTC
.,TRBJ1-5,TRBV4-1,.,CASSQDSGKAGQPQHF,TGCGCCAGCAGCCAAGATTCAGGGAAAGCGGGTCAGCCCCAGCATTTT
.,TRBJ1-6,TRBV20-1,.,CSALPGARPYNSPLHF,TGCAGTGCTCTACCCGGGGCTCGACCCTATAATTCACCCCTCCACTTT
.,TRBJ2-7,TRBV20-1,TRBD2,CSASPLGGEQYF,TGCAGTGCTAGCCCTTTGGGAGGGGAGCAGTACTTC
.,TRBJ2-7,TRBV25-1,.,CASMLRAGNEQYF,TGTGCCAGCATGTTAAGGGCGGGGAACGAGCAGTACTTC
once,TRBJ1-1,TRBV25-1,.,CASSVRDQGGGTEAFF,TGTGCCAGCAGTGTCCGGGACCAGGGAGGCGGCACTGAAGCTTTCTTT
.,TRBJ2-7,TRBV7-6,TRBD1,CASSFADRARSYEQYF,TGTGCCAGCAGCTTCGCCGACAGGGCCCGCTCCTACGAGCAGTACTTC
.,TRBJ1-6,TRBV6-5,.,CASSRDAHSPLHF,TGTGCCAGTAGCAGGGATGCTCATTCACCCCTCCACTTT
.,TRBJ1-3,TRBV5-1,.,CASSLQPGSTGNTIYF,TGCGCCAGCAGCCTGCAACCGGGATCCACTGGAAACACCATATATTTT
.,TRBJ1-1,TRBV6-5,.,CASRALQGTEAFF,TGTGCCAGCCGCGCCCTACAGGGCACTGAAGCTTTCTTT
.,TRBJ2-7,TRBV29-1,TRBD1,CSPPGPQGGRSEQYF,TGCAGCCCCCCAGGGCCACAGGGGGGACGAAGCGAGCAGTACTTC
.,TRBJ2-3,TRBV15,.,CATQQQKTSTDTQYF,TGTGCCACCCAGCAACAGAAAACTAGCACAGATACGCAGTATTTT
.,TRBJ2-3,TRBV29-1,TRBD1,CSVDKGQGTDTQYF,TGCAGCGTTGATAAGGGACAGGGGACAGATACGCAGTATTTT
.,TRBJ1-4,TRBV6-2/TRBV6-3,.,CASSAGEKLFF,TGTGCCAGCAGCGCGGGGGAAAAACTGTTTTTT
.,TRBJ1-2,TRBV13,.,CASSHRGTQIYGYTF,TGTGCCAGCAGCCACCGGGGTACACAAATCTATGGCTACACCTTC
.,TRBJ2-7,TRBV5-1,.,CASSLVVQGSYEQYF,TGCGCCAGCAGCTTGGTCGTACAGGGCTCCTACGAGCAGTACTTC
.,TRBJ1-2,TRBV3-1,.,CASSPQEGFDHGYTF,TGTGCCAGCAGCCCCCAGGAGGGATTCGATCATGGCTACACCTTC
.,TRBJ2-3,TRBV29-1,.,CSTQGMAESTDTQYF,TGCAGCACCCAAGGGATGGCTGAGAGCACAGATACGCAGTATTTT
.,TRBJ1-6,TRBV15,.,CATSRGTGDASPLHF,TGTGCCACCAGCAGAGGAACGGGGGACGCATCACCCCTCCACTTT
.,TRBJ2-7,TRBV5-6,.,CASSTGPGEQYF,TGTGCCAGCAGCACCGGACCCGGGGAGCAGTACTTC
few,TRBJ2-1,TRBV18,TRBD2,CASSLTSGYNEQFF,TGTGCCAGCTCACTGACTAGCGGTTACAATGAGCAGTTCTTC
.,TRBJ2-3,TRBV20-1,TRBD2,CSARVGTSGTDTQYF,TGCAGTGCTAGAGTAGGGACTAGCGGCACAGATACGCAGTATTTT
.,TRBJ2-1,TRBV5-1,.,CASSPEPGLYNEQFF,TGCGCCAGCAGCCCGGAACCGGGATTATACAATGAGCAGTTCTTC
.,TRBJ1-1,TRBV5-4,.,CASSRPSGNTEAFF,TGTGCCAGCAGCCGCCCCTCGGGAAACACTGAAGCTTTCTTT
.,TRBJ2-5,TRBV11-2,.,CASSFGGRTQETQYF,TGTGCCAGCAGCTTCGGGGGGCGGACTCAAGAGACCCAGTACTTC